This T cell receptor beta chain came from a study of memory CD4+ T cells and cytomegalovirus serostatus. Study outcomes and limitations: Suggested: most of the CMV-linked TCR signature lies in CD4+ memory cells. Each of approximately 61 CMV-associated TCRbeta sequences occurred in one to five individuals.

The sort gate was single viable CD3+CD4+CD8-CD45RO+ cells for memory CD4+ T cells. This clone has more than one count but fewer than ten. Its cognate antigen is unknown. This CDR3 is 16 amino acids long. With V trimmed by 3 bases and J by 3 bases, 10 bases remained unmatched. CDR1 and CDR2 (germline): SGHNT, YYREEE (reference sequence). Authors' analysis steps: Out-of-frame sequences were removed, leaving 2 million to 2.5 million distinct TCRbeta sequences. TCRdb's table, derived via immunoSEQ multiplex PCR, lists solely in-frame clones and lacks some. The D gene and trimming were derived from the DNA, and the V and J assignments and clone size from that table. This sample has some 65,000 clones; 80% occur once, and the top ten carry 0.5% to 0.55%.

Sequences were obtained from memory CD4+ T cells from blood. The chain has TRBV5-4 and TRBJ1-1, with TRBD1 matching 8 bases. The clonotype originates from an adult in good health and CMV-seronegative. Some clones in this sample may be carry-over from other donors' samples. The CDR3 region is CASSSLDRGIDTEAFF. The CDR3 DNA sequence: TGTGCCAGCAGCTCCCTTGACAGGGGTATCGACACTGAAGCTTTCTTT.